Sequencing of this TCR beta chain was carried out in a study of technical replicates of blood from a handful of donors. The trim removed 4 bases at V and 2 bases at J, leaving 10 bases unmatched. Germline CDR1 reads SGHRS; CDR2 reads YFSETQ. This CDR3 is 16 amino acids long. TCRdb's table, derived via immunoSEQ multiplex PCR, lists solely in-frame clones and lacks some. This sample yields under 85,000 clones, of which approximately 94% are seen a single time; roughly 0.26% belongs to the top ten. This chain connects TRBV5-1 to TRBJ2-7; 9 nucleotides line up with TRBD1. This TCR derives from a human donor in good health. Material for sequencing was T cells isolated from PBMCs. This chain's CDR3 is CASSADRGQPTYEQYF. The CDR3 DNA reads TGCGCCAGCAGCGCGGACAGGGGTCAGCCAACCTACGAGCAGTACTTC.